One and the same sample provided the 28 T cell receptor beta chains below, sequenced in a study of T cell clonality in common variable immunodeficiency. Measured with immunoSEQ multiplex PCR; TCRdb has only the in-frame clones, and not every one. Altogether around 50,000 clones were found in the sample, and no singletons occur. The sequenced material came from peripheral blood mononuclear cells. These receptors were collected from a person aged 18-69 years in good health.

This clone was recorded many times. The observed sequence ends 3 residues before the CDR3 terminus, with the missing tail filled in from the germline J gene. The rearrangement uses TRBV7-7 and TRBJ2-5; TRBD2 matches at 11 bases. CDR3 length: 16 residues. Germline V gene lookup returns CDR1 SSHAT and CDR2 FNYEAQ (reference sequence). The V and J ends lost 5 bases and 2 bases, in that order; junction bases with no gene match: 7. The CDR3 bases that were read are TGTGCCAGCAGCCCCGGACTAGCGGGCGGACAAGAGACC. Its translation: CASSPGLAGGQET. The whole CDR3 sequence reads CASSPGLAGGQETQYF.

Comments on this clone: Germline is not matched at one junction end, which may reflect a read error. Read coverage stops 3 residues before the CDR3 terminus; the germline J gene supplies the remainder. The chain joins TRBV7-3 to TRBJ2-3; 8 bases fit TRBD2. Germline V gives CDR1 SGHTA, CDR2 FQGTGA. This CDR3 is 18 amino acids long. CDR3 protein: CASSLTIGGTRGADTQYF. CDR3 DNA (partial): TGTGCCAGCAGCCTAACCATCGGGGGGACTAGGGGCGCAGATACG.

This clone was recorded many times. The CDR3 end falls 3 residues outside the read, so it is completed with the germline J gene. The chain combines TRBV19 with TRBJ2-7; 10 nucleotides agree with TRBD1. The CDR3 loop spans 15 amino acids. Germline V gene sequence: CDR1 LNHDA, CDR2 SQIVND (reference sequence). V lost 6 bases, J lost 1 base, and 6 bases stayed unmatched. The CDR3 DNA, read in part, is TGTGCCAGTAGCGCTGGACAGGGGGGGTCCTACGAG. Its protein is CASSAGQGGSYE. In full, the CDR3 reads CASSAGQGGSYEQYF.

This clone was seen only a few times. This sequence may be a read error, since a much larger clone differs from it by one base. The read finishes 3 residues shy of the CDR3 end, and the germline J gene is used to complete it. The V gene is TRBV30, the J gene TRBJ2-3; D may be TRBD1 (6 bases). The CDR3 has 17 residues. Per the germline V gene, CDR1 is GTSNPN and CDR2 is SVGIG (reference sequence). The CDR3 sequence is CAWSVAQDSASNQPQYF. The DNA read from the CDR3 is TGTGCCTGGAGTGTAGCCCAGGACAGCGCTAGCAATCAGCCG.

Ten or more counts support this clone. The CDR3 end falls 3 residues outside the read, so it is completed with the germline J gene. V gene TRBV19 combines with J gene TRBJ2-7; 10 bases fit TRBD2. This CDR3 spans 15 amino acids. Germline CDR1 and CDR2: LNHDA and SQIVND (reference sequence). The V gene end was trimmed by 3 bases and the J gene end by 4 bases; junction bases not matched to a gene: 6. The CDR3 loop reads CASSISSGGAYEQYF. The DNA read from the CDR3 is TGTGCCAGTAGTATCTCAAGCGGGGGGGCTTACGAG.

This clone has a count of ten or more. The read gets to within 3 residues of the CDR3 end, and the germline J gene fills in the rest. The chain carries TRBV29-1 and TRBJ1-1; D is undetermined. The germline V gene has CDR1 SQVTM and CDR2 ANQGSEA. The CDR3 has 15 residues. The germline V and J ends were trimmed by 3 bases and 0 bases, with 14 bases remaining between them. The CDR3 sequence: CSVEKAGPMNTEAFF. Incomplete CDR3 DNA: TGCAGCGTTGAGAAGGCAGGTCCCATGAACACTGAA. The complete variable domain, with remaining parts taken from reference TRBV29-1 and TRBJ1-1, reads SAVISQKPSRDICQRGTSLTIQCQVDSQVTMMFWYRQQPGQSLTLIATANQGSEATYESGFVIDKFPISRPNLTFSTLTVSNMSPEDSSIYLCSVEKAGPMNTEAFFGQGTRLTVV.

There are a few counts of this clone. The CDR3 is cut off 3 residues early in the read; its end comes from the germline J gene. The V call is TRBV7-2, the J call TRBJ1-2, with D unclear. CDR1 and CDR2 from the germline V gene are SGHTA and FQGNSA. The length of the CDR3 is 14 residues. The CDR3 here is CASGFSGRTDTYTF. The sequenced CDR3 bases are TGTGCCAGCGGGTTTAGCGGTCGCACAGATACC. Together with reference TRBV7-2 and TRBJ1-2, the CDR3 gives the full variable domain: GAGVSQSPSNKVTEKGKDVELRCDPISGHTALYWYRQSLGQGLEFLIYFQGNSAPDKSGLPSDRFSAERTGGSVSTLTIQRTQQEDSAVYLCASGFSGRTDTYTFGSGTRLTVV.

This clone was seen ten or more times. The missing CDR3 end, 3 residues past where the read stops, is filled in from the germline J gene. V gene TRBV30 combines with J gene TRBJ2-3, with TRBD2 matching over 7 bases. With 3 bases clipped from V and 4 bases from J, the junction kept 16 bases outside the gene matches. The CDR3 totals 17 residues. Germline V CDR1 and CDR2: GTSNPN, SVGIG (reference sequence). The chain's CDR3 is CAWRARLANERADTQYF. The CDR3 DNA, read in part, is TGTGCCTGGAGGGCTAGACTAGCCAACGAGAGGGCAGATACG.

Many counts were recorded for this clone. The CDR3 end lies 3 residues beyond the end of the read and is filled in from the germline J gene. The same CDR3 is also encoded by other DNA sequences in this sample. This chain uses TRBV7-2 with TRBJ1-6, with D uncertain. V lost 1 base, J lost 7 bases, and 8 bases lay in between. Germline loops: CDR1 SGHTA, CDR2 FQGNSA. CDR3 length: 14 amino acids. The sequenced part of the CDR3 DNA is TGTGCCAGCAGCTTAGACAGTACGAATTCACCC. Its protein product is CASSLDSTNSP. The entire CDR3 protein reads CASSLDSTNSPLHF. Based on the CDR3 plus reference TRBV7-2 and TRBJ1-6, the full variable domain is GAGVSQSPSNKVTEKGKDVELRCDPISGHTALYWYRQSLGQGLEFLIYFQGNSAPDKSGLPSDRFSAERTGGSVSTLTIQRTQQEDSAVYLCASSLDSTNSPLHFGNGTRLTVT.

This clone occurred many times. The sequenced part of the CDR3 DNA is TGTGCCATCATGGCTCCCGGGAACTATGGC. Translation: CAIMAPGNYG. The whole CDR3 region reads CAIMAPGNYGYTF. The chain uses TRBV10-3 and TRBJ1-2, with D uncertain. Read coverage stops 3 residues before the CDR3 terminus; the germline J gene supplies the remainder. Trimming pared 7 bases from V and 2 bases from J, leaving 11 bases between. CDR1 is ENHRY, CDR2 SYGVKD, per germline. The CDR3 has 13 amino acids.

This clone came up many times. The missing CDR3 end, 3 residues past where the read stops, is filled in from the germline J gene. V is TRBV28 and J is TRBJ2-7; tentatively, D is TRBD1 (6 bases). V was pared by 5 bases and J by 2 bases, with 19 bases between. Germline V gene data show CDR1 as MDHEN and CDR2 as SYDVKM. The CDR3 length is 16 residues. The CDR3 loop reads CASSLKQGLRTYEQYF. CDR3 DNA, as far as it was read: TGTGCCAGCAGTCTCAAACAGGGCCTTAGGACCTACGAG. Full variable domain (rest looked up from reference TRBV28 and TRBJ2-7): DVKVTQSSRYLVKRTGEKVFLECVQDMDHENMFWYRQDPGLGLRLIYFSYDVKMKEKGDIPEGYSVSREKKERFSLILESASTNQTSMYLCASSLKQGLRTYEQYFGPGTRLTVT.

This clone was found a few times. The CDR3 end falls 3 residues outside the read, so it is completed with the germline J gene. At the DNA level, this CDR3 is encoded by other sequences in the same sample as well. V gene TRBV19 combines with J gene TRBJ1-3; perhaps TRBD1 as D (5 bases). This CDR3 contains 15 residues. V was trimmed by 4 bases and J by 4 bases, leaving 14 bases between them. Germline assignment: CDR1 LNHDA and CDR2 SQIVND (reference sequence). CDR3 protein: CASSTRQGPGNTIYF. Partial CDR3 DNA: TGTGCCAGTAGTACCCGGCAGGGCCCCGGAAACACC. Full variable domain (outside the CDR3, taken from reference TRBV19 and TRBJ1-3): DGGITQSPKYLFRKEGQNVTLSCEQNLNHDAMYWYRQDPGQGLRLIYYSQIVNDFQKGDIAEGYSVSREKKESFPLTVTSAQKNPTAFYLCASSTRQGPGNTIYFGEGSWLTVV.

This clone was counted ten times or more. The observed sequence ends 3 residues before the CDR3 terminus, with the missing tail filled in from the germline J gene. J is TRBJ2-7 and V is TRBV2; the D is unclear. V lost 8 bases and J 3 bases, leaving 17 bases between the germline ends. CDR1 SNHLY and CDR2 FYNNEI come from the germline V gene. The CDR3 is made up of 14 amino acids. Partial CDR3 DNA: TGTGCCAGCCTTCACGAATTAACTATCTACGAG. Translated: CASLHELTIYE. The full CDR3 is CASLHELTIYEQYF.

This clone has at least ten counts. The sequenced fragment ends 3 residues before the CDR3 boundary, so the rest is inferred from the germline J gene. The chain employs TRBV24-1 and TRBJ2-1, with a tentative D call TRBD1 (6 bases). V lost 8 bases to trimming and J lost 3 bases, with 13 bases between them. The CDR3 length is 14 residues. Per the germline V gene, CDR1 is KGHDR and CDR2 is SFDVKD. The covered CDR3 bases are TGTGCCACCAAACTACAGGGCCACTACAATGAG. This codes for CATKLQGHYNE. The full CDR3 protein reads CATKLQGHYNEQFF.

This clone was picked up many times. Incomplete CDR3 DNA: TGTGCCAGCAGCCAAATCGGGGACAGGCGAATATATAGCAATCAGCCC. Translated, it gives CASSQIGDRRIYSNQP. The CDR3 reads in full as CASSQIGDRRIYSNQPQHF. The chain uses TRBV4-2 and TRBJ1-5; 8 bases match TRBD1. The read ends 3 residues shy of where the CDR3 ends; the end is completed using the germline J gene. Germline CDR1 LGHNA, CDR2 YNFKEQ. Germline trimming cut 2 bases from V and 0 bases from J; bases unmatched to any gene: 12. The length of the CDR3 is 19 residues.

Many counts were recorded for this clone. The CDR3 goes on 3 residues after the read ends, and that part is filled in from the germline J gene. The gene calls are TRBV2 and TRBJ2-3, with a weak D call TRBD2 (6 bases). This CDR3 is built from 14 residues. Per germline, CDR1 SNHLY and CDR2 FYNNEI. Deletions cut 3 bases from V and 3 bases from J, with 10 bases between. The CDR3: CASSDVAATDTQYF. The DNA read from the CDR3 is TGTGCCAGCAGTGACGTAGCGGCGACAGATACG.

Comments on this clone: Read data end 3 residues before the CDR3 end; the end is taken from the germline J gene. The V call is TRBV5-1, the J call TRBJ2-1, with TRBD1 matching 10 bases. Trimming took 3 bases from V and 6 from J; bases not matched to a gene: 3. The germline V gene has CDR1 SGHRS and CDR2 YFSETQ. The CDR3 totals 14 residues. The CDR3 sequence: CASSSGTGANEQFF. The covered CDR3 bases are TGCGCCAGCAGCTCCGGGACAGGGGCCAATGAG.

This clone was recorded many times. The CDR3 is cut off 3 residues early in the read; its end comes from the germline J gene. This rearrangement joins TRBV30 to TRBJ2-5; unclear D gene. Between the trimmed V and J ends, which lost 4 bases and 3 bases, there was a span of 18 bases. The germline V gene encodes CDR1 GTSNPN and CDR2 SVGIG (reference sequence). The CDR3 has 15 residues. The CDR3 sequence: CAWIRLRAIKETQYF. The CDR3 DNA, read in part, is TGTGCCTGGATCCGGTTGAGAGCGATAAAAGAGACC.

This clone was found a few times. CDR3 bases read: TGTGCCTGGACGGGGGGGACAGGGGGGGCAGATACG. Its translation: CAWTGGTGGADT. The complete CDR3 reads CAWTGGTGGADTQYF. The chain uses TRBV30 and TRBJ2-3; TRBD1 matches 11 bases. The read finishes 3 residues shy of the CDR3 end, and the germline J gene is used to complete it. From germline, CDR1 is GTSNPN and CDR2 SVGIG (reference sequence). The CDR3 totals 15 residues. V lost 4 bases, J lost 4 bases, and 7 bases stayed unmatched. The variable domain in full, with the rest retrieved from reference TRBV30 and TRBJ2-3, is SQTIHQWPATLVQPVGSPLSLECTVEGTSNPNLYWYRQAAGRGLQLLFYSVGIGQISSEVPQNLSASRPQDRQFILSSKKLLLSDSGFYLCAWTGGTGGADTQYFGPGTRLTVL.

In this sample, this clone turned up a few times. From the germline J gene comes the end of the CDR3, since the read stops 3 residues before it. The chain links TRBV2 to TRBJ1-6, with a tentative D call TRBD1 (5 bases). CDR1 and CDR2 from the germline V gene are SNHLY and FYNNEI. The CDR3 is 14 residues long. V shed 8 bases and J shed 10 bases, with 18 bases lying between them. The CDR3 bases that were read are TGTGCCAGCGTCCCCCTGGGGGGGGGATCACCC. This encodes CASVPLGGGSP. The full CDR3 sequence reads CASVPLGGGSPLHF.

This clone was counted at least ten times. The read stops 3 residues short of the end of the CDR3; the missing end is completed from the germline J gene. The V call is TRBV19, the J call TRBJ1-4, with 7 nucleotides matching TRBD1. This CDR3 region has 14 residues. Germline CDR1 reads LNHDA; CDR2 reads SQIVND (reference sequence). J was trimmed by 5 bases and V by 3 bases; bases with no gene match: 3. The CDR3 sequence: CASSIRRGNEKLFF. The sequenced part of the CDR3 DNA is TGTGCCAGTAGTATTCGCAGGGGGAATGAAAAA.

The table lists this clone with many counts. The read gets to within 3 residues of the CDR3 end, and the germline J gene fills in the rest. The rearrangement joins TRBV6-1 to TRBJ2-3; TRBD2 is a possible D gene (5 bases). Deletions cut 2 bases from V and 4 bases from J, with 19 bases between. Germline CDR1 reads MNHNS; CDR2 reads SASEGT. CDR3 length: 17 residues. CDR3 bases read: TGTGCCAGCAGTGAAAGTCCCCCACTAGTAGTTTCAGATACG. This gives the protein CASSESPPLVVSDT. The whole CDR3 is CASSESPPLVVSDTQYF.

In its sample, this clone was seen many times. With the read ending 3 residues before the CDR3 end, the germline J gene is used to fill in that end. The chain recombines TRBV11-2 with TRBJ1-5; no clear D. This CDR3 region has 15 residues. Looked up from germline, CDR1 is SGHAT and CDR2 is FQNNGV. The V end lost 5 bases, the J end lost 3 bases, and 14 bases lay between the germline ends. Partial CDR3 DNA: TGTGCCAGCAGCGATCCGACTGCATCCAATCAGCCC. Protein product: CASSDPTASNQP. The entire CDR3 sequence reads CASSDPTASNQPQHF.

This clone has only a few counts. The DNA ends 3 residues before the CDR3 does, and the rest of the CDR3 is filled in from the germline J gene. The genes are TRBV19 and TRBJ2-1; D is possibly TRBD1 (6 bases). This CDR3 contains 15 residues. V was cut by 5 bases and J by 4 bases, with 15 bases left in between. Germline CDR1 is LNHDA and CDR2 is SQIVND (reference sequence). CDR3 DNA, as far as it was read: TGTGCCAGTAGTTCTCCGGGACAAGAGTACAATGAG. This translates into CASSSPGQEYNE. The whole CDR3 reads CASSSPGQEYNEQFF. Combining the CDR3 with reference TRBV19 and TRBJ2-1 gives the whole variable domain DGGITQSPKYLFRKEGQNVTLSCEQNLNHDAMYWYRQDPGQGLRLIYYSQIVNDFQKGDIAEGYSVSREKKESFPLTVTSAQKNPTAFYLCASSSPGQEYNEQFFGPGTRLTVL.

This clone occurred many times. The CDR3 end lies 3 residues beyond the end of the read and is filled in from the germline J gene. The chain combines TRBV29-1 with TRBJ2-4, with 7 bases matching TRBD1. The trim removed 4 bases at V and 8 bases at J, leaving 5 bases unmatched. CDR3 length: 12 amino acids. Per the germline V gene, CDR1 is SQVTM and CDR2 is ANQGSEA. Partial CDR3 DNA: TGCAGCGTTGTGGGGCAGGGGGACATT. It codes for CSVVGQGDI. The whole CDR3 region reads CSVVGQGDIQYF.

This clone was seen many times. Coverage ceases 3 residues before the CDR3 finishes, and the germline J gene fills in the end. The chain employs TRBV5-1 and TRBJ1-4, with a weak D call TRBD1 (6 bases). CDR1 SGHRS and CDR2 YFSETQ come from the germline V gene. The CDR3 length is 15 residues. V lost 4 bases and J lost 8, with 18 bases in between. CDR3 amino acids: CASSPGAGVSEKLFF. CDR3 DNA, as far as it was read: TGCGCCAGCAGCCCTGGGGCAGGGGTATCGGAAAAA.

This clone was detected many times. With the read ending 3 residues before the CDR3 end, the germline J gene is used to fill in that end. This chain uses TRBV19 with TRBJ1-5; no firm D call. The CDR3 sequence is 14 residues long. Trimming pared 3 bases from V and 4 bases from J, leaving 10 bases between. In germline, CDR1 is LNHDA, CDR2 SQIVND (reference sequence). This chain's CDR3 is CASSILQLNQPQHF. Incomplete CDR3 DNA: TGTGCCAGTAGTATTTTACAGTTAAATCAGCCC.

Many counts were recorded for this clone. Read coverage stops 3 residues before the CDR3 terminus; the germline J gene supplies the remainder. The rearrangement uses TRBV6-2 or TRBV6-3 and TRBJ2-7; tentative D call: TRBD1 (6 bases). The CDR3 extends over 13 amino acids. Trimming removed 7 bases at V and 2 bases at J, with 12 bases between. Germline CDR1 and CDR2: MNHEY and SVGEGT. This CDR3 reads CASMMDSPYEQYF. Partial CDR3 DNA: TGTGCCAGCATGATGGACAGTCCCTACGAG.